This T cell receptor beta chain was recovered during a study of blood T cell repertoires in COVID-19. Profiling relied on immunoSEQ multiplex PCR, and the TCRdb table lists in-frame clones only, not all of them. The sample holds 220,000 or so clones, 80% to 90% seen once. The CDR3 sequence is 13 residues long. The V gene's germline CDR1 is SGHTA and CDR2 FQGTGA. Trimming pared 5 bases from V and 5 bases from J, leaving 10 bases between. Sequencing was carried out using PBMCs or T cells enriched from blood (not recorded which). The rearrangement links TRBV7-3 to TRBJ2-1, with D uncertain. The receptor was isolated from a woman younger than 35 in a cohort exposed to, infected with or recovered from COVID-19 (not recorded which). The CDR3, as DNA: TGTGCCAGCAGCCCCCGCCGGGACAATGAGCAGTTCTTC. As protein: CASSPRRDNEQFF. The full variable domain, with the rest looked up from reference TRBV7-3 and TRBJ2-1, is GAGVSQTPSNKVTEKGKYVELRCDPISGHTALYWYRQSLGQGPEFLIYFQGTGAADDSGLPNDRFFAVRPEGSVSTLKIQRTERGDSAVYLCASSPRRDNEQFFGPGTRLTVL.